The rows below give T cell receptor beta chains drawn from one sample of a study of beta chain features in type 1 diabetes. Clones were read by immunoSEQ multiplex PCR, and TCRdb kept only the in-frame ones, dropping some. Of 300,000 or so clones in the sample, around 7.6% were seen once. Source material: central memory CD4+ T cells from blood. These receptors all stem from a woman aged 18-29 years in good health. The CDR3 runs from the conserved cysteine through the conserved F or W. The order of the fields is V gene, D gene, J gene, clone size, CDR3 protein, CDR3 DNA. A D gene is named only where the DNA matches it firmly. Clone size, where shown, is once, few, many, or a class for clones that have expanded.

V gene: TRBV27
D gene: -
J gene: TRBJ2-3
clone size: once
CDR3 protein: CASSPPLGTQYF
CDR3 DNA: TGTGCCAGCAGTCCCCCCCTGGGTACGCAGTATTTT

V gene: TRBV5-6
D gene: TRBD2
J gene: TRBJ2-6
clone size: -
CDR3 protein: CASSMGLAGVVPGANVLTF
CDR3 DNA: TGTGCCAGCAGTATGGGACTAGCGGGAGTTGTGCCTGGGGCCAACGTCCTGACTTTC

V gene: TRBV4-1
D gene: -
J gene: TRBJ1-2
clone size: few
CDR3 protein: CASSREMDRPYGYTF
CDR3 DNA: TGCGCCAGCAGCCGGGAAATGGACAGACCCTATGGCTACACCTTC

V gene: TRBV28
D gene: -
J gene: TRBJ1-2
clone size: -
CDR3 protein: CASSLGTNYGYTF
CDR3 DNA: TGTGCCAGCAGTTTGGGTACTAACTATGGCTACACCTTC

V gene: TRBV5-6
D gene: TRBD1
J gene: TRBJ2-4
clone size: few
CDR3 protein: CASSPTTGVNIQYF
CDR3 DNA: TGTGCCAGCAGCCCTACGACAGGGGTAAACATTCAGTACTTC

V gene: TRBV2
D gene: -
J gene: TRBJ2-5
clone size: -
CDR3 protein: CASFLGNQETQYF
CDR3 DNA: TGTGCCAGCTTCCTAGGGAACCAAGAGACCCAGTACTTC

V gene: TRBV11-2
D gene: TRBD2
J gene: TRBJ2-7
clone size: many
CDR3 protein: CASSLEWGGYEQYF
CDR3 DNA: TGTGCCAGCAGCTTAGAGTGGGGGGGTTACGAGCAGTACTTC

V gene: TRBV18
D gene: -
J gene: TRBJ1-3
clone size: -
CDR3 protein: CASSLGTVNSGNTIYF
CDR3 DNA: TGTGCCAGCTCACTGGGGACGGTTAACTCTGGAAACACCATATATTTT

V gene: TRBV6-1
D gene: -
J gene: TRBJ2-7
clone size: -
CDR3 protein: CASSERAYEQYF
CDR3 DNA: TGTGCCAGCAGTGAGCGGGCCTACGAGCAGTACTTC

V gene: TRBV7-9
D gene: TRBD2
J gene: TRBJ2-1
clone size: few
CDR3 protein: CASSQQRDSYNEQFF
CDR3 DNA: TGTGCCAGCAGCCAACAGCGGGACTCCTACAATGAGCAGTTCTTC

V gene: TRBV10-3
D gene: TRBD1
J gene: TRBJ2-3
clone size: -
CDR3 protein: CAISPGQGANRGSSTDTQYF
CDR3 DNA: TGTGCCATCAGCCCAGGACAGGGGGCGAATAGAGGTAGTAGCACAGATACGCAGTATTTT

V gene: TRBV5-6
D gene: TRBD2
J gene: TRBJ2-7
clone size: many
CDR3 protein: CASSLSGTSGIGHEQYF
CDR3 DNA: TGTGCCAGCAGCTTGTCCGGGACTAGCGGGATTGGCCACGAGCAGTACTTC

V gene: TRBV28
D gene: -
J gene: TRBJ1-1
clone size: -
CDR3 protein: CASSPRGTTFEAFF
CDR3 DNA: TGTGCCAGCAGTCCCCGAGGGACAACCTTTGAAGCTTTCTTT

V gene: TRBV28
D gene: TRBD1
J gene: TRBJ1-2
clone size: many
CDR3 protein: CASSPGDRINYGYTF
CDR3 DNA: TGTGCCAGCAGTCCCGGGGACAGGATCAACTATGGCTACACCTTC

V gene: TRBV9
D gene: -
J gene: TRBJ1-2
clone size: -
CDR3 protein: CASSPPGGGTGYTF
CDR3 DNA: TGTGCCAGCAGCCCCCCCGGGGGAGGGACCGGCTACACCTTC

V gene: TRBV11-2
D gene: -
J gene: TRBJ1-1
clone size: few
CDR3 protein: CASSLWTGNTEAFF
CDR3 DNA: TGTGCCAGCAGCCTATGGACGGGTAACACTGAAGCTTTCTTT

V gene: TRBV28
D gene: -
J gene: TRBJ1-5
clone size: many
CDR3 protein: CASDTSNQPQHF
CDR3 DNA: TGTGCCAGCGACACAAGCAATCAGCCCCAGCATTTT

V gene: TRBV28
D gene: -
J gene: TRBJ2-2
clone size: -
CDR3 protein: CASSLWGYGELFF
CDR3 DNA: TGTGCCAGCAGTTTATGGGGTTACGGGGAGCTGTTTTTT

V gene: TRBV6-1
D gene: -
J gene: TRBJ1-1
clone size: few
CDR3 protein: CASSDSLNTEAFF
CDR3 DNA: TGTGCCAGCAGTGATTCCCTCAACACTGAAGCTTTCTTT

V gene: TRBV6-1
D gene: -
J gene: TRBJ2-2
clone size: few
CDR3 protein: CASSELSAGSDGELFF
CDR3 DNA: TGTGCCAGCAGTGAATTATCGGCGGGAAGTGACGGGGAGCTGTTTTTT

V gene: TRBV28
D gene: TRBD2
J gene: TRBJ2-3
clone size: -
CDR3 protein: CASSLDPSGSTQYF
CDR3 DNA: TGTGCCAGCAGTTTGGACCCTAGCGGGAGTACGCAGTATTTT

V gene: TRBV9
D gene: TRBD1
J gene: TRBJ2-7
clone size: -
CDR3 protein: CASSPYRDRGFEQYF
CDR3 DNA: TGTGCCAGCAGCCCCTACCGGGACAGGGGTTTCGAGCAGTACTTC

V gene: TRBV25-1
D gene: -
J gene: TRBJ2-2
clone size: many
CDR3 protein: CASSEKTGELFF
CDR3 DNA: TGTGCCAGCAGTGAGAAGACCGGGGAGCTGTTTTTT

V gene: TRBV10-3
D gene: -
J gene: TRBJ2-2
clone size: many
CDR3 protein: CAISGQATGELFF
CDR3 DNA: TGTGCCATCAGTGGGCAAGCTACCGGGGAGCTGTTTTTT

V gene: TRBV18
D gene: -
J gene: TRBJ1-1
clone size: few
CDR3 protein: CASSPTLETEAFF
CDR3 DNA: TGTGCCAGCTCACCTACTCTTGAAACTGAAGCTTTCTTT

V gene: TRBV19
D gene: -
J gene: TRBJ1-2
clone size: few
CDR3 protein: CASHPEGRSRNYGYTF
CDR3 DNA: TGTGCCAGTCATCCGGAGGGGCGAAGCCGTAACTATGGCTACACCTTC

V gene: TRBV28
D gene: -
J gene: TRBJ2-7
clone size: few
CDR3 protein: CASSPTGTGSYEQYF
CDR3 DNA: TGTGCCAGCAGCCCCACCGGGACGGGGAGCTACGAGCAGTACTTC

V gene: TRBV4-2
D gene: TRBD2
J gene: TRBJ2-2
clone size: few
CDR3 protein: CASSQDASGRSTGELFF
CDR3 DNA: TGTGCCAGCAGCCAAGATGCGAGCGGGAGGTCCACCGGGGAGCTGTTTTTT

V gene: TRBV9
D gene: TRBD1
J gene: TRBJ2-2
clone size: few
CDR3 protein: CASSSTGGTGELFF
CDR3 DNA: TGTGCCAGCAGCTCTACAGGGGGCACCGGGGAGCTGTTTTTT

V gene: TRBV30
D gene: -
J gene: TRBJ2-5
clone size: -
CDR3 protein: CAWTQRPHQESQYF
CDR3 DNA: TGTGCCTGGACCCAGAGGCCTCATCAAGAGTCCCAGTACTTC

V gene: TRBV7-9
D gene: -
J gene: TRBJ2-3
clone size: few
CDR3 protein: CASSPLAGVDTQYF
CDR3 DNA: TGTGCCAGCAGCCCCTTAGCAGGGGTTGATACGCAGTATTTT

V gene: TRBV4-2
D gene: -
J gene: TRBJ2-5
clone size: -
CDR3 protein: CASSRDGFQETQYF
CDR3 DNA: TGTGCCAGCAGCCGAGACGGGTTCCAAGAGACCCAGTACTTC

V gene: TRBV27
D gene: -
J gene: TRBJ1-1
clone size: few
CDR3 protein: CASSPTDWNTEAFF
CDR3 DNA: TGTGCCAGCAGTCCGACCGACTGGAACACTGAAGCTTTCTTT

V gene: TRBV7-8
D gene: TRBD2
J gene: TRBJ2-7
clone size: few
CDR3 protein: CASNKGLAGDGYEQYF
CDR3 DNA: TGTGCCAGCAACAAAGGACTAGCGGGAGACGGGTACGAGCAGTACTTC

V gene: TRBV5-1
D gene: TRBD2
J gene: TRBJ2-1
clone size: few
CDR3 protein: CASSLKRNTGTSGPVYGEQFF
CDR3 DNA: TGCGCCAGCAGCTTAAAGCGAAACACCGGGACTAGCGGTCCGGTTTATGGTGAGCAGTTCTTC

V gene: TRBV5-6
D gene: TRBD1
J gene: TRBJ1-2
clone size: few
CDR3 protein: CASSFRDRGFYGYTF
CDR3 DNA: TGTGCCAGCAGCTTCCGGGACAGGGGTTTCTATGGCTACACCTTC

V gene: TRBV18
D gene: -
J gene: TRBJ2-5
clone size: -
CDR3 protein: CASSPLQGETQYF
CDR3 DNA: TGTGCCAGCTCACCCCTACAGGGAGAGACCCAGTACTTC

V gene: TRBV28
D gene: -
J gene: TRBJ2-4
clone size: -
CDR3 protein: CASSSSPKNIQYF
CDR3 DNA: TGTGCCAGCAGTTCGAGCCCGAAAAACATTCAGTACTTC

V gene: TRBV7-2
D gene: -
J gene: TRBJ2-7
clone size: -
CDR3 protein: CASSLVGGLTGYEQYF
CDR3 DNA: TGTGCCAGCAGCTTAGTGGGCGGGCTCACCGGGTACGAGCAGTACTTC

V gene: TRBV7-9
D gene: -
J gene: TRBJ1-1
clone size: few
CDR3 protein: CASSLGGLWDIEAFF
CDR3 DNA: TGTGCCAGCAGCCTCGGGGGCCTATGGGATATTGAAGCTTTCTTT

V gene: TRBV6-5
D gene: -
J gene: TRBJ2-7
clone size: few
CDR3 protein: CASSSRGQGGTYEQYF
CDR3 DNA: TGTGCCAGCAGTTCCCGCGGACAGGGAGGGACCTACGAGCAGTACTTC

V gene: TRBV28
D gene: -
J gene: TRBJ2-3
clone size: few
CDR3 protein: CASILSGGTDTQYF
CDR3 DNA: TGTGCCAGCATTTTATCAGGGGGCACAGATACGCAGTATTTT

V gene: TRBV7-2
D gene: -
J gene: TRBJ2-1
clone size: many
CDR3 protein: CASSLGQGGGGYNEQFF
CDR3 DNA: TGTGCCAGCAGCTTAGGACAGGGAGGAGGGGGCTACAATGAGCAGTTCTTC

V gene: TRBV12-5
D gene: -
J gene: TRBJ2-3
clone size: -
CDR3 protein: CASGWDTSTDTQYF
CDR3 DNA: TGTGCTAGTGGATGGGACACTAGCACAGATACGCAGTATTTT

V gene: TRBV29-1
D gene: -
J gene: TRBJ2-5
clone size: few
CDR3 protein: CSVATVETQYF
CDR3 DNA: TGCAGCGTTGCCACCGTCGAGACCCAGTACTTC

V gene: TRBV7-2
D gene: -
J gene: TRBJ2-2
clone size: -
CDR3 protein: CASSPLVYPGELFF
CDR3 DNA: TGTGCCAGCAGCCCCCTAGTTTACCCCGGGGAGCTGTTTTTT

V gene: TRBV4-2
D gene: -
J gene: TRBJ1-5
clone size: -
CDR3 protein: CASGGNSNQPQHF
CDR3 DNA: TGTGCCAGCGGGGGGAATAGCAATCAGCCCCAGCATTTT

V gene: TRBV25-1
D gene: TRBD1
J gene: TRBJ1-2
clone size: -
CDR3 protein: CASSEAGQGAAYGYTF
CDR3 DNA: TGTGCCAGCAGTGAAGCGGGACAGGGGGCCGCCTATGGCTACACCTTC

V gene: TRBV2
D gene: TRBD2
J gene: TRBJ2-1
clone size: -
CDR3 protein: CASKGLMGGDEQFF
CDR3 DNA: TGTGCCAGCAAGGGACTAATGGGTGGCGATGAGCAGTTCTTC

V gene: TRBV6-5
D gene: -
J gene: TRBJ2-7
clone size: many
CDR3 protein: CASSYGWAYEQYF
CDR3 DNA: TGTGCCAGCAGTTACGGCTGGGCCTACGAGCAGTACTTC

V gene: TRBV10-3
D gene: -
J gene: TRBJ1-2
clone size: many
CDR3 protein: CAIRGAAGYTF
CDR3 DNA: TGTGCCATCAGGGGAGCAGCTGGCTACACCTTC

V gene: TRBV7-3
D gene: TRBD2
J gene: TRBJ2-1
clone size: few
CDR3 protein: CASSPVPSGRNEQFF
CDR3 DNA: TGTGCCAGCAGCCCAGTCCCTAGCGGGAGAAATGAGCAGTTCTTC

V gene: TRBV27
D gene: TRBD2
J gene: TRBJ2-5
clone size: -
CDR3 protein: CASSSPRLAGGLETQYF
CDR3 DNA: TGTGCCAGCAGTTCCCCGCGACTAGCGGGAGGGCTAGAGACCCAGTACTTC

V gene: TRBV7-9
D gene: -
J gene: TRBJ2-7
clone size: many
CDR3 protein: CASSSPLDSVEQYF
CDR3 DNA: TGTGCCAGCAGCTCCCCCCTTGACAGCGTCGAGCAGTACTTC

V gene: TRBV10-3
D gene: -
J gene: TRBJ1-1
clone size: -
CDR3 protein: CALRGATNTEAFF
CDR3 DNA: TGTGCCCTCCGCGGAGCTACGAACACTGAAGCTTTCTTT

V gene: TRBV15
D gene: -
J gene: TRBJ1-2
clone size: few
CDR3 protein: CATSNPFGLGESYTF
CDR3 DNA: TGTGCCACCAGCAATCCCTTTGGGTTGGGTGAGAGCTACACCTTC

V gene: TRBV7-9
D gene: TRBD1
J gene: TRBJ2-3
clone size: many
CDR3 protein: CAVQGATGPRLSTDTQYF
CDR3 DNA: TGTGCCGTACAGGGGGCTACGGGACCCCGTTTGAGCACAGATACGCAGTATTTT